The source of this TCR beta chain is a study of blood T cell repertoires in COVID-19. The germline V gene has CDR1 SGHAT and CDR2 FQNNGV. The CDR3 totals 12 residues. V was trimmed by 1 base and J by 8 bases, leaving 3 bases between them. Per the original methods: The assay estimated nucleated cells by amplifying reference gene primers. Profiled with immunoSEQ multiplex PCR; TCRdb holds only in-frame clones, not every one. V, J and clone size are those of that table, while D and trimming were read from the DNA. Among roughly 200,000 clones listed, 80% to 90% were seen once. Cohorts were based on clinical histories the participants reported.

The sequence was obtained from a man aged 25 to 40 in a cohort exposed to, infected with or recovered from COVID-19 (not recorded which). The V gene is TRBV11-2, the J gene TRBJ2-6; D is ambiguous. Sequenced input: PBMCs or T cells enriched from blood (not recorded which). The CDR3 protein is CASSLATNVLTF. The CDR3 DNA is TGTGCCAGCAGCTTAGCCACCAACGTCCTGACTTTC. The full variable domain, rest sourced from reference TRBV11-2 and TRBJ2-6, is EAGVAQSPRYKIIEKRQSVAFWCNPISGHATLYWYQQILGQGPKLLIQFQNNGVVDDSQLPKDRFSAERLKGVDSTLKIQPAKLEDSAVYLCASSLATNVLTFGAGSRLTVL.